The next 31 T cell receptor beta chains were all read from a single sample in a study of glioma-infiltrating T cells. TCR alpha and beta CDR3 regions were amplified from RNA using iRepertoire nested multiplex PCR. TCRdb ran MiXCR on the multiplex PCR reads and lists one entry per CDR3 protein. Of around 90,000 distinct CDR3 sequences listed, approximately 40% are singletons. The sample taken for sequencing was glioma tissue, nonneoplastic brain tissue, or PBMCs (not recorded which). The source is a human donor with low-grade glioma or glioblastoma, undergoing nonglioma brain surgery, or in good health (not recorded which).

CDR3 DNA: TGTGCCAGCAGGGACAGTGGCTCCTACGAGCAGTACTTC. As protein: CASRDSGSYEQYF. The rearrangement uses TRBV6-2 or TRBV6-3 and TRBJ2-7; TRBD1 might be the D (6 bases). This CDR3 is 13 amino acids long. The V end was cut by 6 bases, the J end by 0 bases, with 9 bases between. CDR1 and CDR2 (germline): MNHEY, SVGEGT.

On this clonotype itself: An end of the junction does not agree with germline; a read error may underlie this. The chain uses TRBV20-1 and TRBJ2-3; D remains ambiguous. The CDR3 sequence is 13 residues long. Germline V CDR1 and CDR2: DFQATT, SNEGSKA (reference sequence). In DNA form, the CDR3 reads TGCAGTGCTAGAGTTCTGGCCACAGACACGCAGTATTTT. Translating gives CSARVLATDTQYF.

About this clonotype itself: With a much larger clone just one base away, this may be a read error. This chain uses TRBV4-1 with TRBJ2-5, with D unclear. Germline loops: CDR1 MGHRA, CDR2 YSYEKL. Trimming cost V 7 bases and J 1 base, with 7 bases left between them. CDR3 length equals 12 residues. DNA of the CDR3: TGCGCCAGCATAGCAATCCAAGAGACCCAGTACTTC. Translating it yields CASIAIQETQYF.

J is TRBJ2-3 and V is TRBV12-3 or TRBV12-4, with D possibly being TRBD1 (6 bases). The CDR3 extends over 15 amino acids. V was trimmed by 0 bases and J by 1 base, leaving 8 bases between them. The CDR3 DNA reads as TGTGCCAGCAGTTTAGCGCAGGGGCGCACAGATACGCAGTATTTT. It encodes CASSLAQGRTDTQYF.

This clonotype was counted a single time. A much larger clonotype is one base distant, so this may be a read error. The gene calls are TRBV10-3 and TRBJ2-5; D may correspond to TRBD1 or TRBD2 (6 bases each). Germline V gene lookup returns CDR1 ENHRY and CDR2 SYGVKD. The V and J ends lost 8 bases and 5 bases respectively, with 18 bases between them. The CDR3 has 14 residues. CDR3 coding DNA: TGTGCCATCGGCGGGGCAGGGGCCGTGGAGACCCAGTACTTC. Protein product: CAIGGAGAVETQYF.

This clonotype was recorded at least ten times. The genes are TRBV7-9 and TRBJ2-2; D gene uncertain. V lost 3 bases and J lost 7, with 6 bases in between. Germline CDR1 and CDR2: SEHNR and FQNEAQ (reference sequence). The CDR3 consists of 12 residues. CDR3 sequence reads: CASSFQNGELFF. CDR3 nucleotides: TGTGCCAGCAGCTTCCAGAACGGGGAGCTGTTTTTT.

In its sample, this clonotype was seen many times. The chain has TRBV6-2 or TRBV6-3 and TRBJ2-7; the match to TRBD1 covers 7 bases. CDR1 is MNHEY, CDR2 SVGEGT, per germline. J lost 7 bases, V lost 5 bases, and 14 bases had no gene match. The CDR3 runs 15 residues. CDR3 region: CASSQTGTAIDEQYF. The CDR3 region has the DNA TGTGCCAGCAGTCAAACCGGGACAGCCATCGATGAGCAGTACTTC.

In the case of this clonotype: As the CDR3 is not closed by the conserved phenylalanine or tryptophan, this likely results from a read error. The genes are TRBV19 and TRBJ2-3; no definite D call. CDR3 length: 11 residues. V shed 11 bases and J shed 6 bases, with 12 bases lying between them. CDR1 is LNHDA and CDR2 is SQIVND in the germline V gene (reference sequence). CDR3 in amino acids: CAPPPRDTQYL. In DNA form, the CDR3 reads TGTGCCCCCCCCCCGAGGGATACGCAGTATTTA.

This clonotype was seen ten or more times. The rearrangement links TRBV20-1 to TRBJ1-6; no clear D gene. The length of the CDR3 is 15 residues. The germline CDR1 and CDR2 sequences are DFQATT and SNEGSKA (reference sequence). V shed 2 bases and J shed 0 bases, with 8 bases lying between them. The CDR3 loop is CSARPQSSYNSPLHF. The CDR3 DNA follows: TGCAGTGCTAGACCACAGAGCTCCTATAATTCACCCCTCCACTTT.

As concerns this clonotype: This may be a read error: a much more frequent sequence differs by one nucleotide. The CDR3 reads CATRVGAVTGELFF. CDR3 sequence (DNA): TGTGCCACCCGAGTGGGTGCGGTCACCGGGGAGCTGTTTTTT. V and J are TRBV28 and TRBJ2-2; D unresolved. Trimming shortened V by 10 bases and J by 4 bases, and 16 bases separated the two germline ends. This CDR3 has 14 amino acids. Germline V gene data show CDR1 as MDHEN and CDR2 as SYDVKM.

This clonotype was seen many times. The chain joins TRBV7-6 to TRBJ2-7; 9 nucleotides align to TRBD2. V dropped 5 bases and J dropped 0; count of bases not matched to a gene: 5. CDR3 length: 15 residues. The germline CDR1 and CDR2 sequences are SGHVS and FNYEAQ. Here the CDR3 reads CASSPSSGTSYEQYF. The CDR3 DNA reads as TGTGCCAGCAGCCCTTCTAGCGGGACCTCCTACGAGCAGTACTTC.

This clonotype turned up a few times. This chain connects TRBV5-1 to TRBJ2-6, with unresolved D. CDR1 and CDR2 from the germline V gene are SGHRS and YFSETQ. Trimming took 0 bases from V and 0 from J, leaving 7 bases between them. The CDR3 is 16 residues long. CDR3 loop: CASSLGGNSGANVLTF. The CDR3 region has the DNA TGCGCCAGCAGCTTGGGTGGGAACTCTGGGGCCAACGTCCTGACTTTC.

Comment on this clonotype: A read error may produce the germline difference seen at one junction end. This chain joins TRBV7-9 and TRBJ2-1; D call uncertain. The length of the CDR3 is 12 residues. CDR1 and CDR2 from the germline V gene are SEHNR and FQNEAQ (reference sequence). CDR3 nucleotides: TGTGCCAGCAGCCGCTTCTACAATGAGCAGTTCTTT. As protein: CASSRFYNEQFF.

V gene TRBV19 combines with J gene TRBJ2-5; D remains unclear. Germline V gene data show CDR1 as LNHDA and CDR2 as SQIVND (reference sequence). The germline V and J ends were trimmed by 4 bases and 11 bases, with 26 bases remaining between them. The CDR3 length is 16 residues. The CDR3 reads CASSTNTPSGYNEQYF. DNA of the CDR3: TGTGCCAGTAGTACAAACACCCCGTCAGGTTACAATGAGCAGTACTTC.

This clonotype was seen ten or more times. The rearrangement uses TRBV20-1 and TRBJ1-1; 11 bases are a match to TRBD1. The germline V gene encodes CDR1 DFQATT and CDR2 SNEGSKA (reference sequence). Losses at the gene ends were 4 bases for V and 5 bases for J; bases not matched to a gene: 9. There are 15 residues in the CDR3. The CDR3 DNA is TGCAGTGCTACCGGACAGGGGGCGGGGGGGACTGAAGCTTTCTTT. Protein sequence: CSATGQGAGGTEAFF.

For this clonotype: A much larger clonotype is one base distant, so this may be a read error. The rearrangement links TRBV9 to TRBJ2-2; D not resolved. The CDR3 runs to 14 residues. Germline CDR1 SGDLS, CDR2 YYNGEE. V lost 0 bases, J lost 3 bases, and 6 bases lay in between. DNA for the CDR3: TGTGCCAGCAGCGTAGATGGTGACACCGGGGAGCTGTTTTTT. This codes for CASSVDGDTGELFF.

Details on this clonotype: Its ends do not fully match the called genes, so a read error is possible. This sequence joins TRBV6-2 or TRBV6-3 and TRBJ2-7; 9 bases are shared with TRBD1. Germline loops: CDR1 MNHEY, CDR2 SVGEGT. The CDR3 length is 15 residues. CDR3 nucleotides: TGTGCCAGCATTTACGGGACAGGGTTCTCCTACGAGCAGTACTTC. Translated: CASIYGTGFSYEQYF.

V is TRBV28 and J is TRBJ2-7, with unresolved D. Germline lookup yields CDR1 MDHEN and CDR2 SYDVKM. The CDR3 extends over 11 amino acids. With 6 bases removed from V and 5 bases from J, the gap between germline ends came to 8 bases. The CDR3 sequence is CASSLSDEQYF. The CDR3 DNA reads TGTGCCAGCAGCTTGTCCGACGAGCAGTACTTC.

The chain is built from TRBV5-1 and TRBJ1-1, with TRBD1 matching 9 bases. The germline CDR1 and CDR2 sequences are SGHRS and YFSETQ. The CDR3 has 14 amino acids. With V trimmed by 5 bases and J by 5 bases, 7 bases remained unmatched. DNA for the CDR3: TGCGCCAGCAGACAAGGGACAGGGAGTACTGAAGCTTTCTTT. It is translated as CASRQGTGSTEAFF.

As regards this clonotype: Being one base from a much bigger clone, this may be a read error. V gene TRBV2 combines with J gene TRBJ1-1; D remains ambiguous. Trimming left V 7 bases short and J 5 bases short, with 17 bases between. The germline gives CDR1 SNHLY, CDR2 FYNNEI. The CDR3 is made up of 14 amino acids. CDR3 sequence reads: CASIPTGSSTEAFF. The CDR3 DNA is TGTGCCAGCATCCCCACGGGATCTAGTACTGAAGCTTTCTTT. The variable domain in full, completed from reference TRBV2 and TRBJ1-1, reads EPEVTQTPSHQVTQMGQEVILRCVPISNHLYFYWYRQILGQKVEFLVSFYNNEISEKSEIFDDQFSVERPDGSNFTLKIRSTKLEDSAMYFCASIPTGSSTEAFFGQGTRLTVV.

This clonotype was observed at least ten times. This CDR3 reads CASSSTGIRDSYNEQFF. The CDR3 DNA follows: TGTGCCAGCAGCTCGACAGGTATCCGGGACTCCTACAATGAGCAGTTCTTC. This chain uses TRBV7-8 with TRBJ2-1; D may be TRBD1 (6 bases). The CDR3 has 17 residues. V was clipped by 4 bases and J by 0 bases, with 16 bases between them. CDR1 is SGHVS and CDR2 is FQNEAQ in the germline V gene. Together with reference TRBV7-8 and TRBJ2-1, the CDR3 gives the full variable domain: GAGVSQSPRYKVAKRGQDVALRCDPISGHVSLFWYQQALGQGPEFLTYFQNEAQLDKSGLPSDRFFAERPEGSVSTLKIQRTQQEDSAVYLCASSSTGIRDSYNEQFFGPGTRLTVL.

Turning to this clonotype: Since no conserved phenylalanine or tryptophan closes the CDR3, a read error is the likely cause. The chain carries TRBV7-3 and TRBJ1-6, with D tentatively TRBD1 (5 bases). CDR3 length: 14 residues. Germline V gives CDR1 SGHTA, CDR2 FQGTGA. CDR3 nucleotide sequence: TGTGCCATCAGCCAAGGGGACCCAAATTCACCCCTCCACCTT. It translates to CAISQGDPNSPLHL.

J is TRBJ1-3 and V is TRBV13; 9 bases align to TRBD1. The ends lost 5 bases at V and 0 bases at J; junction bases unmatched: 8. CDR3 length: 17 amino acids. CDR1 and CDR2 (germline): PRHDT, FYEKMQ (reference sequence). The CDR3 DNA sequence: TGTGCCAGCAGCGGGGGGGACAGGGTAGGCTCTGGAAACACCATATATTTT. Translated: CASSGGDRVGSGNTIYF.

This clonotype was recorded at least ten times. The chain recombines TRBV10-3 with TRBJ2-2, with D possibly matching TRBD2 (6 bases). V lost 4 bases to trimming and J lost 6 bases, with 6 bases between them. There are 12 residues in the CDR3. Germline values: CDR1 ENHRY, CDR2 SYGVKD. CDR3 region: CAISGGAGELFF. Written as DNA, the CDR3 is TGTGCCATCAGTGGGGGGGCCGGGGAGCTGTTTTTT.

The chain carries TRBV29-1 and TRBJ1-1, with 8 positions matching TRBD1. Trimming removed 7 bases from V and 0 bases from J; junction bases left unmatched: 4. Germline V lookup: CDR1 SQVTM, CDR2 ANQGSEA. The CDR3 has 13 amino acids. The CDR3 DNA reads TGCAGCGGAAACAGGGGGATGAACACTGAAGCTTTCTTT. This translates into CSGNRGMNTEAFF. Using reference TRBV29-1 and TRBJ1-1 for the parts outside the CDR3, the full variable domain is SAVISQKPSRDICQRGTSLTIQCQVDSQVTMMFWYRQQPGQSLTLIATANQGSEATYESGFVIDKFPISRPNLTFSTLTVSNMSPEDSSIYLCSGNRGMNTEAFFGQGTRLTVV.

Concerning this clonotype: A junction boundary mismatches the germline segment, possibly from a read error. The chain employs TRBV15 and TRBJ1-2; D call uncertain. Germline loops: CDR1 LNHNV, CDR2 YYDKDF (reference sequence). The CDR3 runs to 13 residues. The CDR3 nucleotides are TGTGCCACCAGCAGTTCTGGTTACGGTGGCCACACCTTC. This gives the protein CATSSSGYGGHTF.

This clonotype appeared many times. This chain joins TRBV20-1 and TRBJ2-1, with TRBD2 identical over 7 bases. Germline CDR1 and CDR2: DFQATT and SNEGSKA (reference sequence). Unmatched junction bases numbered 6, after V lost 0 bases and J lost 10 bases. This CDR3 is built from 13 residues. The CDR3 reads CSARDRAGREQFF. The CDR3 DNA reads TGCAGTGCTAGAGATCGAGCGGGACGCGAGCAGTTCTTC.

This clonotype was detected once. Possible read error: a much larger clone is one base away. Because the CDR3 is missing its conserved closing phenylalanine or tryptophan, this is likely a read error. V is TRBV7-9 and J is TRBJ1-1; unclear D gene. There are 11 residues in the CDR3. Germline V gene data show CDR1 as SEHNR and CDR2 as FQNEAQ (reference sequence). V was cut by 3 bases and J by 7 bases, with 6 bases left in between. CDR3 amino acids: CASSFSREAFS. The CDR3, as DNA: TGTGCCAGCAGCTTTTCGCGTGAAGCTTTCTCT.

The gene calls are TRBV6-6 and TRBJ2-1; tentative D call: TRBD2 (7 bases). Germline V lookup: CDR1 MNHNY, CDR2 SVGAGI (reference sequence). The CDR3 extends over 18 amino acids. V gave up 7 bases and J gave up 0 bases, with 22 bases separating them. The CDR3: CASTTEKAGHYSYNEQFF. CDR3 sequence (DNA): TGTGCCAGCACCACGGAAAAAGCGGGACACTACTCCTACAATGAGCAGTTCTTC.

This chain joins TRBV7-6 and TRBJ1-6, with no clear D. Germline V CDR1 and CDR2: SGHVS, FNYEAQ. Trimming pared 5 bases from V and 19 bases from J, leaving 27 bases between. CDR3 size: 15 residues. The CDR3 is CASSLQTTDPSPPHF. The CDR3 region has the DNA TGTGCCAGCAGCCTTCAGACGACGGACCCCTCACCCCCGCACTTT.

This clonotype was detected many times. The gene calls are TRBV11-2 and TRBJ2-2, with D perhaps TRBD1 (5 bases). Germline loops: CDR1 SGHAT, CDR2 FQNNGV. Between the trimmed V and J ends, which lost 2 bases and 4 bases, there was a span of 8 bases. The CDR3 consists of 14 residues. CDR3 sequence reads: CASSLQGGTGELFF. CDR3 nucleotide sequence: TGTGCCAGCAGCTTACAGGGCGGCACCGGGGAGCTGTTTTTT.